A single sample is the source of the 18 T cell receptor beta chains below, sequenced in a study of metastatic and nonmetastatic thyroid tumors. Every patient underwent thyroid surgery untreated. MiXCR re-clonotyped the PCR reads for TCRdb. Of 75,000 to 95,000 clones listed, roughly 13% were seen once; the top ten hold around 11%. The sequencing sample was made of blood. Source of these receptors: a female donor with papillary thyroid cancer or a benign thyroid nodule (not recorded which). Some clones in this sample may be carry-over from other donors' samples.

In this sample, this clone turned up many times. One end of the junction does not line up with germline, which may come from a read error. The rearrangement links TRBV2 to TRBJ2-7; 8 nucleotides align to TRBD2. The CDR3 consists of 16 residues. The V gene's germline CDR1 is SNHLY and CDR2 FYNNEI. The CDR3 DNA reads as TGTACCAGCAGTGCAGTAGTTGGGACTAGGCCCTACGAGCAGTACTTC. It specifies CTSSAVVGTRPYEQYF.

Remarks on this clone: One end of the junction is discordant with germline, which a read error may explain. The rearrangement links TRBV20-1 to TRBJ2-7; TRBD1 aligns across 8 bases. This CDR3 region has 15 residues. Germline V gene data show CDR1 as DFQATT and CDR2 as SNEGSKA (reference sequence). CDR3 nucleotides: TGCAGTGCTAGAGATACTCCAGGGGGCTTTTACGAGCGGTACTTC. It encodes CSARDTPGGFYERYF.

This clone showed up many times. V usage is TRBV18 and J usage is TRBJ2-5; D is possibly TRBD1 or TRBD2 (5 bases each). Looked up from germline, CDR1 is KGHSH and CDR2 is LQKENI. With 6 bases removed from V and 7 bases from J, the gap between germline ends came to 18 bases. CDR3 length equals 14 residues. The CDR3 spells CASSQEGRDGTQYF. The CDR3 bases are TGTGCCAGCTCGCAAGAGGGCAGGGATGGGACCCAGTACTTC.

This clone came up many times. The chain combines TRBV3-1 with TRBJ2-3; tentative D call: TRBD1 (5 bases). Germline V gives CDR1 LGHDT, CDR2 YNNKEL (reference sequence). The V end lost 1 base, the J end lost 2 bases, and 13 bases lay between the germline ends. The length of the CDR3 is 16 residues. The CDR3 here is CASSQVIREDTDTQYF. The CDR3 DNA is TGTGCCAGCAGCCAAGTTATCAGGGAAGACACAGATACGCAGTATTTT.

This clone occurred many times. V usage is TRBV7-8 and J usage is TRBJ1-3; D is ambiguous. Trimming removed 5 bases from V and 3 bases from J, with 14 bases in between. The CDR3 totals 15 residues. CDR1 is SGHVS, CDR2 FQNEAQ, per germline. CDR3 DNA sequence: TGTGCCAGCAGCGCCCACAGTGGCTTTGGAAACACCATATATTTT. Translating gives CASSAHSGFGNTIYF. The complete variable domain, with remaining parts taken from reference TRBV7-8 and TRBJ1-3, reads GAGVSQSPRYKVAKRGQDVALRCDPISGHVSLFWYQQALGQGPEFLTYFQNEAQLDKSGLPSDRFFAERPEGSVSTLKIQRTQQEDSAVYLCASSAHSGFGNTIYFGEGSWLTVV.

This clone was counted ten times or more. The genes are TRBV12-3 or TRBV12-4 and TRBJ1-1; D might be TRBD1 (5 bases). The CDR3 totals 14 residues. V lost 3 bases to trimming and J lost 4 bases, with 12 bases between them. The CDR3 loop is CASSFGQGSTEAFF. The DNA of the CDR3 is TGTGCCAGCAGTTTCGGGCAGGGAAGCACTGAAGCTTTCTTT.

The chain recombines TRBV6-1 with TRBJ2-7; D unresolved. Germline V gives CDR1 MNHNS, CDR2 SASEGT. Between the trimmed V and J ends, which lost 7 bases and 3 bases, there was a span of 13 bases. This CDR3 region has 13 residues. The CDR3 DNA reads as TGTGCCAGCACGCCACAGAATAACTACGAGCAGTACTTC. The encoded protein is CASTPQNNYEQYF.

In this sample, this clone turned up many times. Other DNA sequences in the same sample also yield this CDR3. The chain uses TRBV5-1 and TRBJ2-1, with 12 bases lining up with TRBD2. The V gene's germline CDR1 is SGHRS and CDR2 YFSETQ. This CDR3 is 13 amino acids long. V shed 7 bases and J 6 bases; nucleotides not matched to a gene: 2. DNA for the CDR3: TGCGCCAGCGGACTAGCGGGACCCAATGAGCAGTTCTTC. Encoded protein: CASGLAGPNEQFF.

This clone occurred many times. In the same sample, other DNA sequences code for this CDR3. The V gene is TRBV27, the J gene TRBJ2-3; 16 nucleotides align to TRBD2. Germline V CDR1 and CDR2: MNHEY, SMNVEV (reference sequence). V dropped 5 bases and J dropped 6; count of bases not matched to a gene: 11. This CDR3 has 18 residues. The CDR3 DNA reads TGTGCCAGCAGTGGAGGCGGGACTAGCGGGAGGGCCAGGGATACGCAGTATTTT. Its translation: CASSGGGTSGRARDTQYF.

At least ten counts were recorded for this clone. The V and J genes are TRBV20-1 and TRBJ1-1; D unresolved. The CDR3 has 12 amino acids. CDR1 DFQATT and CDR2 SNEGSKA come from the germline V gene (reference sequence). The V and J ends lost 6 bases and 1 base respectively, with 9 bases between them. For the CDR3, the DNA is TGCAGTGCCACACGGGGGAACACTGAAGCTTTCTTT. This encodes CSATRGNTEAFF.

The genes are TRBV10-2 and TRBJ1-3, with TRBD1 identical over 8 bases. The CDR3 covers 14 residues. V was pared by 4 bases and J by 2 bases, with 1 base of the junction left unmatched. CDR1 is WSHSY and CDR2 is SAAADI in the germline V gene. The CDR3 is CASSGTGTGNTIYF. The CDR3 nucleotides are TGCGCCAGCAGTGGGACAGGGACTGGAAACACCATATATTTT.

This clone was found a few times. V gene TRBV6-1 combines with J gene TRBJ1-2, with a weak D call TRBD1 (5 bases). V was pared by 6 bases and J by 11 bases, with 25 bases between. The CDR3 has 15 residues. Germline lookup yields CDR1 MNHNS and CDR2 SASEGT. The CDR3 here is CASSLDRTTGLGYTF. The DNA of the CDR3 is TGTGCCAGCAGCCTCGACAGAACAACCGGTCTTGGTTACACCTTC.

This clone was seen many times. CDR3 DNA sequence: TGTGCCAGCAGTCCCAAAGCGGGACAGTTTACCTACGAGCAGTACTTC. This encodes CASSPKAGQFTYEQYF. The chain uses TRBV6-2 or TRBV6-3 and TRBJ2-7; D is possibly TRBD1 or TRBD2 (7 bases each). The CDR3 is 16 amino acids. Trimming took 5 bases from V and 2 from J, leaving 19 bases between them. Germline values: CDR1 MNHEY, CDR2 SVGEGT.

A remark on this clone: A junction boundary mismatches the germline segment, possibly from a read error. The rearrangement links TRBV5-4 to TRBJ2-3, with a weak D call TRBD2 (6 bases). Germline lookup yields CDR1 SGHNT and CDR2 YYREEE (reference sequence). The CDR3 runs 15 residues. CDR3 sequence reads: CANSWGESRTDTQYF. The CDR3 DNA reads TGTGCCAACAGCTGGGGGGAGTCCCGCACAGATACGCAGTATTTT. Filled out from reference TRBV5-4 and TRBJ2-3, the complete variable domain reads ETGVTQSPTHLIKTRGQQVTLRCSSQSGHNTVSWYQQALGQGPQFIFQYYREEENGRGNFPPRFSGLQFPNYSSELNVNALELDDSALYLCANSWGESRTDTQYFGPGTRLTVL.

This clone was detected ten times or more. The chain recombines TRBV11-3 with TRBJ1-1; D gene ambiguous. The CDR3 contains 13 residues. The V and J ends lost 0 bases and 7 bases respectively, with 9 bases between them. Germline CDR1 reads SGHNT; CDR2 reads YENEEA. CDR3 in amino acids: CASSLDRVSEAFF. The CDR3 DNA reads as TGTGCCAGCAGCTTAGATCGGGTCAGTGAAGCTTTCTTT.

This clone was counted ten times or more. V usage is TRBV11-1 and J usage is TRBJ2-1; D is possibly TRBD1 (6 bases). CDR3 length equals 15 residues. Trimming cost V 5 bases and J 6 bases, with 17 bases left between them. Looked up from germline, CDR1 is SGHAT and CDR2 is FQDESV (reference sequence). The CDR3 sequence: CASSEGTRGANEQFF. The CDR3 DNA reads TGTGCCAGCAGCGAGGGGACAAGAGGGGCCAATGAGCAGTTCTTC. Full variable domain (missing parts from reference TRBV11-1 and TRBJ2-1): EAEVAQSPRYKITEKSQAVAFWCDPISGHATLYWYRQILGQGPELLVQFQDESVVDDSQLPKDRFSAERLKGVDSTLKIQPAELGDSAMYLCASSEGTRGANEQFFGPGTRLTVL.

At least ten counts were recorded for this clone. This may stem from a read error, because a much larger clone lies one nucleotide away. Other DNA sequences from this sample encode an identical CDR3 as well. The V call is TRBV2, the J call TRBJ2-1; 7 bases match TRBD2. This CDR3 region has 15 residues. J gave up 9 bases and V 3 bases, and 11 bases lay outside the gene matches. Germline V CDR1 and CDR2: SNHLY, FYNNEI. The CDR3 protein is CASSEGRTGGGEQFF. The CDR3 DNA sequence: TGTGCCAGCAGTGAGGGGAGGACGGGGGGTGGTGAGCAGTTCTTC.

The rearrangement uses TRBV5-1 and TRBJ2-7; D is perhaps TRBD1 or TRBD2 (5 bases each). The germline V gene has CDR1 SGHRS and CDR2 YFSETQ. The CDR3 length is 19 residues. V was clipped by 4 bases and J by 2 bases, with 28 bases between them. For the CDR3, the DNA is TGCGCCAGCAGCCCGGGGCGTTGGGTAACAGGTGGCCTCCCCTACGAGCAGTACTTC. Amino acid sequence: CASSPGRWVTGGLPYEQYF.